The T cell receptor (beta chain) described here comes from a study of beta chain features in type 1 diabetes. Whole-study results and caveats: Significant though moderate, a shortening of TCRB CDR3s appeared in all four CD4+ subsets of Type 1 diabetes patients.

V dropped 7 bases and J dropped 2 bases, with 18 bases sitting between them. The CDR3 runs 15 residues. Germline-derived CDR1 and CDR2 are MDHEN and SYDVKM. Reverse transcription of all isolated RNA meant that expressed TCRB transcripts were sequenced. Assay used: immunoSEQ multiplex PCR; TCRdb lists only in-frame clones, some missing. Of over 300,000 clones in the sample, 9.3% were seen once. On this clone: Its antigen is currently unknown.

This sequence was found in a man aged 25 to 45 with type 1 diabetes. The source material was central memory CD4+ T cells from blood. The rearrangement joins TRBV28 to TRBJ2-7; D is ambiguous. The CDR3 loop reads CASTPTPPDPYEQYF. The CDR3 coding sequence is TGTGCCAGCACCCCAACCCCACCAGATCCCTACGAGCAGTACTTC.